A single sample is the source of the 4 T cell receptor beta chains below, sequenced in a study of control samples from healthy donors and cancer patients. Assay used: immunoSEQ multiplex PCR; TCRdb lists only in-frame clones, some missing. This table holds around 130,000 clones, roughly 89% found once. Sequenced sample: PBMCs. The receptor set was obtained from a man aged 45-65 years with head and neck cancer.

The V and J genes are TRBV2 and TRBJ2-7, with no clear D. This CDR3 region has 12 residues. Looked up from germline, CDR1 is SNHLY and CDR2 is FYNNEI. Trimming stripped 6 bases from V and 6 bases from J, with 12 bases between. CDR3 in DNA: TGTGCCAGCAGACAGACCCAGCTCGAGCAGTACTTC. Amino acids: CASRQTQLEQYF.

This clone was observed a few times. The chain uses TRBV7-9 and TRBJ2-1, with D possibly called TRBD1 or TRBD2 (5 bases each). V gave up 7 bases and J gave up 15 bases, with 19 bases separating them. The CDR3 contains 12 residues. From germline, CDR1 is SEHNR and CDR2 FQNEAQ (reference sequence). The CDR3 DNA sequence: TGTGCCAGCAACCCCGGGGCCCCCTACGTGTTCTTC. Its protein product is CASNPGAPYVFF.

The chain is built from TRBV5-1 and TRBJ1-1, with a tentative D call TRBD1 (5 bases). The CDR3 length is 14 residues. Trimming cost V 0 bases and J 1 base, with 7 bases left between them. The germline CDR1 and CDR2 sequences are SGHRS and YFSETQ. The CDR3 sequence is CASSLGRANTEAFF. In DNA form, the CDR3 reads TGCGCCAGCAGCTTGGGCAGGGCGAACACTGAAGCTTTCTTT.

In DNA form, the CDR3 reads TGTGCCACGATGAACGGAGGGACAGATACGCAGTATTTT. It encodes CATMNGGTDTQYF. The chain employs TRBV24-1 and TRBJ2-3; weak D call: TRBD2 (6 bases). Per germline, CDR1 KGHDR and CDR2 SFDVKD. Trimming took 10 bases from V and 3 from J, leaving 13 bases between them. The CDR3 spans 13 residues.